Listed below are T cell receptor beta chains from one sample, sequenced in a study of technical replicates of blood from a few donors. Data came from immunoSEQ multiplex PCR; TCRdb stores just in-frame clones and leaves some out. This sample has 35,000 to 50,000 clones, with around 96% found just once. Source material: T cells isolated from PBMCs. These receptors all stem from a human donor in good health. Both conserved end residues are part of each CDR3. D genes are given only for firm matches. Rows give clone size only sometimes, using once, few, many, or a class for an expanded clone.

CDR3aa,CDR3nt,j_gene,v_gene,d_gene,abundance
CAWSDGGGNYGYTF,TGTGCCTGGAGTGACGGGGGAGGTAACTATGGCTACACCTTC,TRBJ1-2,TRBV30,-,-
CASSLYQENTGELFF,TGTGCCAGCAGCTTATACCAGGAGAACACCGGGGAGCTGTTTTTT,TRBJ2-2,TRBV7-3,-,once
CASTRSNLSSYNEQFF,TGTGCCAGCACCCGAAGTAACCTCAGCTCCTACAATGAGCAGTTCTTC,TRBJ2-1,TRBV28,-,-
CSAYYLLTYNEQFF,TGCAGCGCGTACTACCTCCTTACCTACAATGAGCAGTTCTTC,TRBJ2-1,TRBV29-1,-,-
CASSSGITNEKLFF,TGTGCCAGCAGTTCGGGGATCACTAATGAAAAACTGTTTTTT,TRBJ1-4,TRBV7-9,-,-
CASSLLGGTDTQYF,TGCGCCAGCAGCTTGTTAGGGGGCACAGATACGCAGTATTTT,TRBJ2-3,TRBV5-1,-,-
CASSLDRGGNQPQHF,TGTGCCAGCAGCCTTGACAGGGGTGGCAATCAGCCCCAGCATTTT,TRBJ1-5,TRBV7-9,TRBD1,-
CASSLGLAYNEQFF,TGTGCCAGCAGCTTAGGACTAGCCTACAATGAGCAGTTCTTC,TRBJ2-1,TRBV11-2,-,-
CALNEDSYNEQFF,TGTGCCTTAAACGAGGACTCCTACAATGAGCAGTTCTTC,TRBJ2-1,TRBV30,-,-
CASSLTGSSGNTIYF,TGTGCCAGCAGCTTAACAGGAAGCTCTGGAAACACCATATATTTT,TRBJ1-3,TRBV9,-,-
CSVVAGVSYNEQFF,TGCAGCGTAGTAGCGGGAGTCTCCTACAATGAGCAGTTCTTC,TRBJ2-1,TRBV29-1,TRBD2,-
CASSPPVDRNYEQYF,TGTGCCAGCTCACCACCGGTAGACAGGAACTACGAGCAGTACTTC,TRBJ2-7,TRBV18,-,-
CASSPGTLAGELFF,TGTGCCAGCAGCCCCGGGACTCTAGCCGGGGAGCTGTTTTTT,TRBJ2-2,TRBV7-8,-,once
CAWSVVRNEKLFF,TGTGCCTGGAGTGTAGTGCGAAATGAAAAACTGTTTTTT,TRBJ1-4,TRBV30,-,-
CASSFSPQSDTIYF,TGTGCCAGCAGCTTTTCACCTCAGTCTGACACCATATATTTT,TRBJ1-3,TRBV11-3,-,-
CASSVQGFYEQYF,TGTGCCAGCAGCGTGCAGGGTTTCTACGAGCAGTACTTC,TRBJ2-7,TRBV5-6,-,-
CAWSIPGNQPQHF,TGTGCCTGGAGTATCCCAGGGAATCAGCCCCAGCATTTT,TRBJ1-5,TRBV30,-,-
CAWSLGGYETEAFF,TGTGCCTGGAGCCTGGGGGGGTACGAGACTGAAGCTTTCTTT,TRBJ1-1,TRBV30,-,-
CASSGPPGLYEQYF,TGTGCCAGCAGTGGGCCGCCAGGGCTCTACGAGCAGTACTTC,TRBJ2-7,TRBV2,-,-
CAWSRTGNGYTF,TGTGCCTGGAGTCGAACAGGGAATGGCTACACCTTC,TRBJ1-2,TRBV30,-,-
CASSFSGRAYEQYF,TGTGCCAGCAGCTTCAGCGGGAGGGCCTACGAGCAGTACTTC,TRBJ2-7,TRBV7-9,TRBD2,-
CASSERYRDLGLRGGQAVYEQYF,TGTGCCAGCAGTGAACGCTACAGGGACCTAGGTCTTAGGGGCGGGCAGGCAGTCTACGAGCAGTACTTC,TRBJ2-7,TRBV6-1,-,-
CASSRPGQASYEQYF,TGCGCCAGCAGCCGCCCGGGACAGGCTTCCTACGAGCAGTACTTC,TRBJ2-7,TRBV4-1,TRBD1,-
CASSQAGGLAGGREQFF,TGTGCCAGCAGCCAAGCCGGGGGACTAGCGGGAGGCCGTGAGCAGTTCTTC,TRBJ2-1,TRBV4-2,TRBD2,-
CASSLAGVGRNNYGYTF,TGCGCCAGCAGCTTGGCGGGAGTAGGCCGGAATAACTATGGCTACACCTTC,TRBJ1-2,TRBV5-1,-,-
CASWTGGNDEQYF,TGTGCCAGCTGGACAGGGGGAAACGACGAGCAGTACTTC,TRBJ2-7,TRBV2,TRBD1,-
CASSIQGYEQYF,TGCGCCAGCAGCATCCAGGGTTACGAGCAGTACTTC,TRBJ2-7,TRBV5-1,-,-
CASSSPLLAGITDTQYF,TGTGCCAGCAGCTCCCCATTGCTAGCGGGAATCACAGATACGCAGTATTTT,TRBJ2-3,TRBV7-6,TRBD2,-
CASSSDRSLGYTF,TGTGCCAGCAGTTCCGACAGGTCTTTAGGCTACACCTTC,TRBJ1-2,TRBV6-6,-,once
CASSLKWGGDTQYF,TGTGCCAGCAGCTTGAAGTGGGGCGGAGATACGCAGTATTTT,TRBJ2-3,TRBV5-4,-,-
CASSYLVVGTDTQYF,TGTGCCAGCAGCTATCTAGTAGTAGGTACAGATACGCAGTATTTT,TRBJ2-3,TRBV7-2,-,-
CASSSPKKGAGDSYEQYF,TGTGCCAGCAGCTCCCCCAAGAAGGGGGCCGGGGACTCCTACGAGCAGTACTTC,TRBJ2-7,TRBV28,TRBD1,-
CASSLGQGRTEAFF,TGCGCCAGCAGCTTGGGTCAGGGCAGAACTGAAGCTTTCTTT,TRBJ1-1,TRBV5-1,-,few
CASSLAATSSYNEQFF,TGCGCCAGCAGCTTGGCAGCGACTAGCTCCTACAATGAGCAGTTCTTC,TRBJ2-1,TRBV5-1,-,-
CASSSGGEQYF,TGTGCCAGCAGTTCAGGGGGCGAGCAGTACTTC,TRBJ2-7,TRBV6-5,TRBD1,-
CASSESPGRETQYF,TGTGCCAGCAGTGAATCCCCAGGGAGGGAGACCCAGTACTTC,TRBJ2-5,TRBV25-1,-,-
CASSPLAGSNEQFF,TGTGCCAGCAGCCCGCTAGCGGGAAGCAATGAGCAGTTCTTC,TRBJ2-1,TRBV7-3,TRBD2,-
CASSIRTGQPQHF,TGTGCCAGCAGCATACGGACAGGTCAGCCCCAGCATTTT,TRBJ1-5,TRBV9,TRBD1,-
CASTRTGSDEQFF,TGTGCCAGTACCCGGACAGGTTCCGATGAGCAGTTCTTC,TRBJ2-1,TRBV19,TRBD1,-
CASSSGTTEAFF,TGTGCCAGCAGTTCCGGGACTACTGAAGCTTTCTTT,TRBJ1-1,TRBV28,-,-
CSVDDRGRKNTEAFF,TGCAGCGTAGACGACAGGGGGCGGAAGAACACTGAAGCTTTCTTT,TRBJ1-1,TRBV29-1,TRBD1,-
CASSVSGQSYEQYF,TGTGCCAGCAGCGTTAGCGGGCAATCCTACGAGCAGTACTTC,TRBJ2-7,TRBV7-2,TRBD2,-
CASSLAGRLGTQYF,TGTGCCAGCAGCTTAGCGGGCAGGTTAGGGACCCAGTACTTC,TRBJ2-5,TRBV7-9,-,-
CASSYGTGKYEQYF,TGTGCCAGCAGCTATGGGACAGGAAAATACGAGCAGTACTTC,TRBJ2-7,TRBV14,TRBD1,-
CAWSGQRELNEQFF,TGTGCCTGGAGTGGCCAGCGGGAGTTAAATGAGCAGTTCTTC,TRBJ2-1,TRBV30,TRBD2,-
CASSRQDRFTDTQYF,TGCGCCAGCAGCCGTCAGGACAGGTTCACAGATACGCAGTATTTT,TRBJ2-3,TRBV4-1,TRBD1,-
CASRRGTSTDTQYF,TGTGCCAGTCGTCGCGGCACGAGCACAGATACGCAGTATTTT,TRBJ2-3,TRBV19,-,-